A selection of T cell receptor beta chains follows, all from one sample in a study of CD8 T cells in Susac syndrome. TCRdb independently ran MiXCR on the immunoSEQ multiplex PCR reads; one entry per CDR3 protein. The sample shows about 200,000 distinct CDR3 sequences, roughly 96% of them seen only once. Sequencing was performed on CD4+ T cells from PBMCs. The source is a human donor with multiple sclerosis. Both conserved end residues are part of each CDR3. The order of the fields is V gene, J gene, clone size, D gene, CDR3 DNA, CDR3 protein. The D gene is left open where the match is weak. The listing skips clone size in some rows; elsewhere it reads once, few, many or a size class.

v_call: TRBV29-1
j_call: TRBJ1-5
clone_size: .
d_call: .
cdr3_nt: TGCAGCGTTGGGTGGGGGACGGATCAGCCCCAGCATTTT
cdr3_aa: CSVGWGTDQPQHF

v_call: TRBV24-1
j_call: TRBJ2-5
clone_size: once
d_call: TRBD2
cdr3_nt: TGTGCCACCGCCTCGGGGGGTCTGGAGACCCAGTACTTC
cdr3_aa: CATASGGLETQYF

v_call: TRBV29-1
j_call: TRBJ1-1
clone_size: .
d_call: .
cdr3_nt: TGCAGCGTAATCCGGGCCGCTAACACTGAAGCTTTCTTT
cdr3_aa: CSVIRAANTEAFF

v_call: TRBV30
j_call: TRBJ2-6
clone_size: .
d_call: .
cdr3_nt: TGTGCCTGGGTTGACAGAGAGGCCAACGTCCTGACTTTC
cdr3_aa: CAWVDREANVLTF

v_call: TRBV4-1
j_call: TRBJ2-1
clone_size: .
d_call: .
cdr3_nt: TGCGCCAGCAGCCAAGTTAATAGCGGCTACAATGAGCAGTTCTTC
cdr3_aa: CASSQVNSGYNEQFF

v_call: TRBV6-5
j_call: TRBJ1-2
clone_size: .
d_call: TRBD1
cdr3_nt: TGTGCCAGCAGTGAGGGGGCGAGCAGCTATGGCTACACCTTC
cdr3_aa: CASSEGASSYGYTF

v_call: TRBV9
j_call: TRBJ2-7
clone_size: .
d_call: TRBD1
cdr3_nt: TGTGCCAGCAGCGTAGGGACAGGGCGGTACGAGCAGTACTTC
cdr3_aa: CASSVGTGRYEQYF

v_call: TRBV3-1
j_call: TRBJ1-1
clone_size: .
d_call: TRBD1
cdr3_nt: TGTGCCAGCAGCCCGAAGGGACAGGGGCATAGGACTGAAGCTTTCTTT
cdr3_aa: CASSPKGQGHRTEAFF

v_call: TRBV20-1
j_call: TRBJ2-1
clone_size: .
d_call: .
cdr3_nt: TGCAGTGCCCCTAGCCATCAACATTACAATGAGCAGTTCTTC
cdr3_aa: CSAPSHQHYNEQFF

v_call: TRBV20-1
j_call: TRBJ2-7
clone_size: .
d_call: .
cdr3_nt: TGCAGTGCTAGTCTTCGCGGTGACGAGCAGTACTTC
cdr3_aa: CSASLRGDEQYF

v_call: TRBV25-1
j_call: TRBJ2-5
clone_size: once
d_call: .
cdr3_nt: TGTGCCAGCAGTGATGGGGGAGCTGGAGAGACCCAGTACTTC
cdr3_aa: CASSDGGAGETQYF

v_call: TRBV27
j_call: TRBJ2-1
clone_size: .
d_call: TRBD2
cdr3_nt: TGTGCCAGCAGTGCGCGTTCGACTAGCTCTTCCTACAATGAGCAGTTCTTC
cdr3_aa: CASSARSTSSSYNEQFF

v_call: TRBV30
j_call: TRBJ2-1
clone_size: .
d_call: .
cdr3_nt: TGTGCCTGGAGGCTAAACAATGAGCAGTTCTTC
cdr3_aa: CAWRLNNEQFF

v_call: TRBV25-1
j_call: TRBJ2-7
clone_size: once
d_call: .
cdr3_nt: TGTGCCAGCAGTGCGTCGACTTTCTACGAGCAGTACTTC
cdr3_aa: CASSASTFYEQYF

v_call: TRBV12-3/TRBV12-4
j_call: TRBJ2-7
clone_size: .
d_call: .
cdr3_nt: TGTGCCAGCAGTCGACAGCAAACGAACTACGAGCAGTACTTC
cdr3_aa: CASSRQQTNYEQYF

v_call: TRBV4-2
j_call: TRBJ2-7
clone_size: once
d_call: .
cdr3_nt: TGTGCCAGCAGCCAAAATTCCGGCAGAAACTACGAGCAGTACTTC
cdr3_aa: CASSQNSGRNYEQYF

v_call: TRBV9
j_call: TRBJ1-2
clone_size: .
d_call: .
cdr3_nt: TGTGCCAGCAGCGTAGCCGCACCGTCCTTTTATGGCTACACCTTC
cdr3_aa: CASSVAAPSFYGYTF

v_call: TRBV5-4
j_call: TRBJ2-7
clone_size: .
d_call: .
cdr3_nt: TGTGCCAGCAGCCGCGAGGGACTCGGTAACGAGCAGTACTTC
cdr3_aa: CASSREGLGNEQYF

v_call: TRBV30
j_call: TRBJ1-5
clone_size: .
d_call: .
cdr3_nt: TGTGCCTCTAAACGGTCTGCCGGGGAGCCCCAGCATTTT
cdr3_aa: CASKRSAGEPQHF

v_call: TRBV3-1
j_call: TRBJ2-5
clone_size: .
d_call: .
cdr3_nt: TGTGCCAGCAGCCAACCTTACAGGGAAGAGACCCAGTACTTC
cdr3_aa: CASSQPYREETQYF

v_call: TRBV9
j_call: TRBJ2-3
clone_size: .
d_call: .
cdr3_nt: TGTGCCAGCAGCGTAGGCTCGGTGAATACGCAGTATTTT
cdr3_aa: CASSVGSVNTQYF

v_call: TRBV9
j_call: TRBJ1-1
clone_size: once
d_call: .
cdr3_nt: TGTGCCAGCAGCCCTACCGACAGGCACACTGAAGCTTTCTTT
cdr3_aa: CASSPTDRHTEAFF

v_call: TRBV27
j_call: TRBJ1-2
clone_size: .
d_call: .
cdr3_nt: TGTGCCAGCAGTCCAGGGCCCGGAGGAGGCTACACCTTC
cdr3_aa: CASSPGPGGGYTF

v_call: TRBV29-1
j_call: TRBJ1-1
clone_size: .
d_call: .
cdr3_nt: TGCAGCGTTGCCTCGGACTCATTGCAAAACACTGAAGCTTTCTTT
cdr3_aa: CSVASDSLQNTEAFF

v_call: TRBV10-3
j_call: TRBJ2-7
clone_size: .
d_call: .
cdr3_nt: TGTGCCACCTCCCTTTCCTCGCGGTCCCAAGCCTACGAGCAGTACTTC
cdr3_aa: CATSLSSRSQAYEQYF

v_call: TRBV20-1
j_call: TRBJ2-1
clone_size: .
d_call: TRBD2
cdr3_nt: TGCAGTGCTAGAGATCCTCGTAGCGGGGGGGACAATGAGCAGTTCTTC
cdr3_aa: CSARDPRSGGDNEQFF

v_call: TRBV14
j_call: TRBJ2-7
clone_size: .
d_call: .
cdr3_nt: TGTGCCAGCAGCGAAGGACTGGGCTACGAGCAGTACTTC
cdr3_aa: CASSEGLGYEQYF

v_call: TRBV30
j_call: TRBJ1-5
clone_size: .
d_call: .
cdr3_nt: TGTGCCTGGAGTCCGGCGGGGTGGGGTCAGCCCCAGCATTTT
cdr3_aa: CAWSPAGWGQPQHF

v_call: TRBV3-1
j_call: TRBJ2-1
clone_size: .
d_call: TRBD2
cdr3_nt: TGTGCCAGCAGCCAAGATACCCTAGCGGGAATGATGCTAAGCCACAATGAGCAGTTCTTC
cdr3_aa: CASSQDTLAGMMLSHNEQFF

v_call: TRBV5-1
j_call: TRBJ2-5
clone_size: .
d_call: .
cdr3_nt: TGCGCCAGCAGCTTGGGACTAGGGGGAGACCAAGAGACCCAGTACTTC
cdr3_aa: CASSLGLGGDQETQYF

v_call: TRBV3-1
j_call: TRBJ1-2
clone_size: .
d_call: .
cdr3_nt: TGTGCCAGCAGCCAAGACCAACAGGGAGGAGGCTACACCTTC
cdr3_aa: CASSQDQQGGGYTF

v_call: TRBV4-2
j_call: TRBJ1-1
clone_size: .
d_call: .
cdr3_nt: TGTGCCAGCAGCCCCCAGATCAACACTGAAGCTTTCTTT
cdr3_aa: CASSPQINTEAFF

v_call: TRBV24-1
j_call: TRBJ1-2
clone_size: .
d_call: TRBD1
cdr3_nt: TGTGCCACCAATGACCGACAGGGGAGCTACACCTTC
cdr3_aa: CATNDRQGSYTF

v_call: TRBV5-4
j_call: TRBJ2-7
clone_size: .
d_call: .
cdr3_nt: TGTGCCAGCAGTTCCGGGAGCAATCCCTACGAGCAGTACTTC
cdr3_aa: CASSSGSNPYEQYF

v_call: TRBV3-1
j_call: TRBJ2-3
clone_size: .
d_call: .
cdr3_nt: TGTGCCAGCAGCCAAGATTGGGGGGGGCCTCAGGGTTTT
cdr3_aa: CASSQDWGGPQGF

v_call: TRBV7-9
j_call: TRBJ1-6
clone_size: once
d_call: .
cdr3_nt: TGTGCCAGCAGCCCCGCTTCTTCGGGGAATTCACCCCTCCACTTT
cdr3_aa: CASSPASSGNSPLHF

v_call: TRBV6-2/TRBV6-3
j_call: TRBJ2-7
clone_size: .
d_call: .
cdr3_nt: TGTGCCAGCACAACGGGGTTTGGCGAGCAGTACTTC
cdr3_aa: CASTTGFGEQYF

v_call: TRBV2
j_call: TRBJ2-3
clone_size: .
d_call: .
cdr3_nt: TGTGCCAGCAGGAGGGGGAGTTTGGCAGATACGCAGTATTTT
cdr3_aa: CASRRGSLADTQYF

v_call: TRBV3-1
j_call: TRBJ2-7
clone_size: .
d_call: .
cdr3_nt: TGTGCCAGCAGCCGTATAGCGTCCTACGAGCAGTACTTC
cdr3_aa: CASSRIASYEQYF

v_call: TRBV5-4
j_call: TRBJ2-1
clone_size: .
d_call: TRBD2
cdr3_nt: TGTGCCAGCAGCTCCCGGGCTAGCGGTGATTACAATGAGCAGTTCTTC
cdr3_aa: CASSSRASGDYNEQFF

v_call: TRBV20-1
j_call: TRBJ1-1
clone_size: once
d_call: .
cdr3_nt: TGCAGTGCCGCTGACTCCCTGGGGACTGAAGCTTTCTTT
cdr3_aa: CSAADSLGTEAFF

v_call: TRBV10-3
j_call: TRBJ2-7
clone_size: .
d_call: .
cdr3_nt: TGTGCCATCGCCCAACAGGGAGGCGCCTCTCACGAGCAGTACTTC
cdr3_aa: CAIAQQGGASHEQYF

v_call: TRBV7-2
j_call: TRBJ2-5
clone_size: .
d_call: TRBD2
cdr3_nt: TGTGCCAGCAGCTTAGGAGGCGGGAGGGAGACCCAGTACTTC
cdr3_aa: CASSLGGGRETQYF

v_call: TRBV7-9
j_call: TRBJ1-1
clone_size: .
d_call: TRBD1
cdr3_nt: TGTGCCAGCAGCTTGCGGGACAGACCCAACACTGAAGCTTTCTTT
cdr3_aa: CASSLRDRPNTEAFF

v_call: TRBV5-1
j_call: TRBJ2-7
clone_size: .
d_call: TRBD2
cdr3_nt: TGCGCCAGCAGGTCCAGCGGGGGCGACGAGCAGTACTTC
cdr3_aa: CASRSSGGDEQYF

v_call: TRBV2
j_call: TRBJ2-1
clone_size: .
d_call: .
cdr3_nt: TGTGCCAGCAGTGTGTCCCCATCCTACAATGAGCAGTTCTTC
cdr3_aa: CASSVSPSYNEQFF

v_call: TRBV29-1
j_call: TRBJ2-5
clone_size: .
d_call: TRBD2
cdr3_nt: TGCAGCGCCCTAGCGGGGGAAGAAGGTTGGCAAGAGACCCAGTACTTC
cdr3_aa: CSALAGEEGWQETQYF

v_call: TRBV20-1
j_call: TRBJ2-7
clone_size: .
d_call: TRBD1
cdr3_nt: TGCAGTGCTAGAGATGCACAGACAGGGCAGGACTACGAGCAGTACTTC
cdr3_aa: CSARDAQTGQDYEQYF

v_call: TRBV29-1
j_call: TRBJ2-1
clone_size: .
d_call: TRBD2
cdr3_nt: TGCAGCGGGCGGACTAGCATAAATGAGCAGTTCTTC
cdr3_aa: CSGRTSINEQFF

v_call: TRBV20-1
j_call: TRBJ2-3
clone_size: once
d_call: TRBD2
cdr3_nt: TGCAGTGCTAGCGGGGGGGCGGATACGCAGTATTTT
cdr3_aa: CSASGGADTQYF

v_call: TRBV6-5
j_call: TRBJ2-1
clone_size: .
d_call: .
cdr3_nt: TGTGCCAGCTACGGGACTCCTTACAATGAGCAGTTCTTC
cdr3_aa: CASYGTPYNEQFF

v_call: TRBV27
j_call: TRBJ2-3
clone_size: .
d_call: .
cdr3_nt: TGTGCCAGCAGGTCCTGGCAGGCAGATACGCAGTATTTT
cdr3_aa: CASRSWQADTQYF

v_call: TRBV29-1
j_call: TRBJ2-5
clone_size: .
d_call: .
cdr3_nt: TGCAGCGCCGGAGACACCCCAGGAGGCGGGGAGACCCAGTACTTC
cdr3_aa: CSAGDTPGGGETQYF